These 21 T cell receptor beta chains were sequenced from one sample in a study of T cell responses to AZD1222 COVID-19 vaccine. TCRdb keeps only in-frame clones here, not all; method: immunoSEQ multiplex PCR. This table has 95,000 to 110,000 clones, around 92% appearing once. The sample consisted of peripheral blood, taken on day 0 of AZD1222 vaccination. The receptors stem from an adult in good health.

The J gene is TRBJ2-1, the V gene TRBV24-1; 11 nucleotides line up with TRBD2. Trimming took 2 bases from V and 4 from J; bases not matched to a gene: 9. The germline gives CDR1 KGHDR, CDR2 SFDVKD. CDR3 length: 18 amino acids. In nucleotides, the CDR3 is TGTGCCACCAGTGATTCCTCCCGACTAGCGGGAAATTACAATGAGCAGTTCTTC. This translates into CATSDSSRLAGNYNEQFF.

The chain has TRBV28 and TRBJ1-3; D is unclear. The CDR3 has 16 amino acids. Germline lookup yields CDR1 MDHEN and CDR2 SYDVKM. Trimming shortened V by 2 bases and J by 0 bases, and 11 bases separated the two germline ends. CDR3 protein: CASSLGGVNSGNTIYF. For the CDR3, the DNA is TGTGCCAGCAGTTTAGGAGGAGTCAACTCTGGAAACACCATATATTTT.

The V call is TRBV7-2, the J call TRBJ1-1, with a weak D call TRBD1 (5 bases). Germline CDR1 and CDR2: SGHTA and FQGNSA. V was shortened by 5 bases and J by 1 base, with 8 bases between the two germline ends. The CDR3 runs to 13 residues. The CDR3 spells CASSAGQNTEAFF. The CDR3 DNA reads as TGTGCCAGCAGCGCAGGACAGAACACTGAAGCTTTCTTT.

This chain joins TRBV5-4 and TRBJ1-5; TRBD1 matches 9 bases. This CDR3 region has 14 residues. Germline CDR1 reads SGHNT; CDR2 reads YYREEE (reference sequence). The ends lost 3 bases at V and 4 bases at J; junction bases unmatched: 2. The DNA of the CDR3 is TGTGCCAGCAGCTCACAGGGGGCGAATCAGCCCCAGCATTTT. Translation gives CASSSQGANQPQHF.

The rearrangement uses TRBV28 and TRBJ1-5; TRBD1 matches 9 bases. The junction had 1 base not matched to a gene; V was cut back by 6 bases and J by 4 bases. The germline V gene has CDR1 MDHEN and CDR2 SYDVKM. The CDR3 contains 13 residues. This CDR3 is CASRGQGNQPQHF. The CDR3 DNA reads as TGTGCCAGCAGAGGACAGGGGAATCAGCCCCAGCATTTT.

In this sample, this clone turned up a few times. The chain couples TRBV4-3 to TRBJ1-6; D uncertain. The CDR3 consists of 17 residues. Trimming cost V 1 base and J 7 bases, with 17 bases left between them. The germline V gene encodes CDR1 LGHNA and CDR2 YSLEER. The CDR3 region has the DNA TGCGCCAGCAGCCAAGTCGACTTCGGGCCTTTGAATTCACCCCTCCACTTT. This sequence encodes CASSQVDFGPLNSPLHF.

V is TRBV9 and J is TRBJ1-3, with D perhaps matching TRBD1 (5 bases). Looked up from germline, CDR1 is SGDLS and CDR2 is YYNGEE. The CDR3 is made up of 15 amino acids. V shed 0 bases and J shed 4 bases, with 11 bases lying between them. The CDR3, as DNA: TGTGCCAGCAGCGTAGCAACAGGCGGGGGAAACACCATATATTTT. Protein sequence: CASSVATGGGNTIYF.

The V call is TRBV5-1, the J call TRBJ2-2; D not resolved. The CDR3 covers 14 residues. V lost 3 bases and J 4 bases, leaving 10 bases between the germline ends. CDR1 is SGHRS and CDR2 is YFSETQ in the germline V gene. The CDR3 DNA follows: TGCGCCAGCAGCTCCTCGGTGGGCACCGGGGAGCTGTTTTTT. Translation: CASSSSVGTGELFF.

J is TRBJ2-1 and V is TRBV7-2; 11 bases match TRBD2. The CDR3 runs to 18 residues. Trimming cost V 2 bases and J 8 bases; bases outside gene matches: 14. Germline-derived CDR1 and CDR2 are SGHTA and FQGNSA. The CDR3 protein is CASSLYLAGGPLPDEQFF. In nucleotides, the CDR3 is TGTGCCAGCAGCTTATACCTAGCGGGAGGTCCCCTACCGGATGAGCAGTTCTTC.

The V call is TRBV18, the J call TRBJ2-7; no reliable D call. The CDR3 has 11 residues. Germline V gene data show CDR1 as KGHSH and CDR2 as LQKENI. Trimming stripped 3 bases from V and 6 bases from J, with 6 bases between. In DNA, the CDR3 is TGTGCCAGCTCACCGGGCCTCGAGCAGTACTTC. Encoded protein: CASSPGLEQYF.

The chain combines TRBV18 with TRBJ2-7, with D perhaps being TRBD1 or TRBD2 (5 bases each). The germline gives CDR1 KGHSH, CDR2 LQKENI. The germline V and J ends were trimmed by 3 bases and 5 bases, with 17 bases remaining between them. CDR3 length: 15 residues. CDR3 in amino acids: CASSPARGRAHEQYF. CDR3 DNA sequence: TGTGCCAGCTCACCCGCCCGGGGCAGGGCCCACGAGCAGTACTTC.

The chain is built from TRBV4-1 and TRBJ2-7, with D possibly matching TRBD1 (5 bases). Trimming left V 4 bases short and J 0 bases short, with 13 bases between. Germline CDR1 is MGHRA and CDR2 is YSYEKL. There are 15 residues in the CDR3. As DNA, the CDR3 is TGCGCCAGCAGCCGTCAGACAGACAGCTCCTACGAGCAGTACTTC. Protein sequence: CASSRQTDSSYEQYF.

The chain uses TRBV19 and TRBJ1-1; 9 positions agree with TRBD1. After removal of 5 bases from V and 6 bases from J, the junction contained 13 bases not matched to a gene. The CDR3 is 16 amino acids. Per germline, CDR1 LNHDA and CDR2 SQIVND (reference sequence). The CDR3, as DNA: TGTGCCAGTAGTGATCGGACAGGGGCGGCCCGGGCTGAAGCTTTCTTT. It yields the protein CASSDRTGAARAEAFF.

The chain links TRBV6-5 to TRBJ2-7; D may be TRBD1 (6 bases). Germline lookup yields CDR1 MNHEY and CDR2 SVGAGI. This CDR3 has 15 residues. The V end was cut by 0 bases, the J end by 2 bases, with 11 bases between. The CDR3 DNA reads TGTGCCAGCAGTTACTCGATTCAGGGGACCTACGAGCAGTACTTC. Its translation: CASSYSIQGTYEQYF.

The chain joins TRBV5-4 to TRBJ1-4, with D unclear. The CDR3 runs 16 residues. Germline CDR1 SGHNT, CDR2 YYREEE (reference sequence). V was cut by 4 bases and J by 7 bases, with 20 bases left in between. The CDR3 nucleotides are TGTGCCAGCAGCCCCGGGGAGCCCGGGTTTTCTGAAAAACTGTTTTTT. Protein sequence: CASSPGEPGFSEKLFF.

This chain's CDR3 is CASQPQGGMTDTQYF. CDR3 nucleotide sequence: TGTGCCAGCCAACCACAGGGGGGGATGACAGATACGCAGTATTTT. This chain connects TRBV28 to TRBJ2-3; D perhaps matches TRBD1 (8 bases). V was clipped by 8 bases and J by 3 bases, with 18 bases between them. There are 15 residues in the CDR3. In germline, CDR1 is MDHEN, CDR2 SYDVKM. The complete variable domain, with remaining parts taken from reference TRBV28 and TRBJ2-3, reads DVKVTQSSRYLVKRTGEKVFLECVQDMDHENMFWYRQDPGLGLRLIYFSYDVKMKEKGDIPEGYSVSREKKERFSLILESASTNQTSMYLCASQPQGGMTDTQYFGPGTRLTVL.

The chain recombines TRBV28 with TRBJ1-4; D possibly corresponds to TRBD1 (5 bases). V was clipped by 3 bases and J by 8 bases, with 16 bases between them. The CDR3 sequence is 15 residues long. Germline loops: CDR1 MDHEN, CDR2 SYDVKM. The chain's CDR3 is CASSLGGTRREKLFF. The CDR3 DNA sequence: TGTGCCAGCAGTTTGGGGGGGACTAGGCGGGAAAAACTGTTTTTT.

V usage is TRBV14 and J usage is TRBJ1-1; D is undetermined. Trimming cost V 0 bases and J 0 bases, with 2 bases left between them. Germline values: CDR1 SGHDN, CDR2 FVKESK. This CDR3 has 13 amino acids. The CDR3 coding sequence is TGTGCCAGCAGCCAAGATCTGAACACTGAAGCTTTCTTT. Its protein is CASSQDLNTEAFF. Using reference TRBV14 and TRBJ1-1 for the parts outside the CDR3, the full variable domain is EAGVTQFPSHSVIEKGQTVTLRCDPISGHDNLYWYRRVMGKEIKFLLHFVKESKQDESGMPNNRFLAERTGGTYSTLKVQPAELEDSGVYFCASSQDLNTEAFFGQGTRLTVV.

V and J are TRBV10-2 and TRBJ2-3; D gene ambiguous. The CDR3 totals 13 residues. Per germline, CDR1 WSHSY and CDR2 SAAADI. Trimming left V 3 bases short and J 8 bases short, with 12 bases between. CDR3 nucleotides: TGCGCCAGCAGTGAAGGGCCCACCGCTACGCAGTATTTT. Translating it yields CASSEGPTATQYF.

The genes are TRBV2 and TRBJ2-1; D remains unclear. Trimming cost V 7 bases and J 4 bases, with 5 bases left between them. Per germline, CDR1 SNHLY and CDR2 FYNNEI. The CDR3 has 11 amino acids. The CDR3 loop is CASTGYNEQFF. The CDR3 DNA reads TGTGCCAGCACGGGTTACAATGAGCAGTTCTTC.

This clone was detected only a few times. This rearrangement joins TRBV7-9 to TRBJ2-5; TRBD2 matches at 7 bases. Germline V gene lookup returns CDR1 SEHNR and CDR2 FQNEAQ (reference sequence). The J segment lost 5 bases and the V segment lost 0 bases, leaving 6 bases of the junction unmatched. This CDR3 is built from 15 residues. The CDR3: CASSLAGLLAETQYF. CDR3 nucleotide sequence: TGTGCCAGCAGCTTAGCGGGACTATTGGCGGAGACCCAGTACTTC.